This record looks at one TCR beta chain sequence and its context. Its target antigen remains unknown. Per-nucleotide qualities are absent, and no much larger clonotype sits a single base away. This specimen belongs to a study of cytomegalovirus exposure and HLA in healthy donors (dated 2017 in TCRdb). With respect to the entire study: A later analysis indicated that the 100 to 150 validation repertoires were generated on the platform also employed for the approximately 700 repertoires of the first cohort. The study was designed to test whether signatures of past pathogen exposure could be identified by cataloging public T cell receptors. Along with the approximately 670-subject first cohort, a separate validation cohort of over a hundred different subjects was used. The study combined high-throughput TCR immunosequencing, statistical association of individual TCRs with disease status, and machine learning to predict cytomegalovirus infection status. Overall study results and their limits: Most TCR sequences were observed very rarely across donors, whereas some public TCRs were present in many individuals. It was suggested by the authors that the approach could potentially be generalized to other disease states and immunological phenotypes. A few of the identified cytomegalovirus-associated TCR beta chains were confirmed in vitro to be specific for cytomegalovirus antigens. Of the cluster scores, around 95% were above 0 in a later analysis, which found that TCRs clustered in the first cohort also tended to co-occur in the approximately 130 validation repertoires. Cytomegalovirus status was reported to be diagnosed by the classifier with high specificity and sensitivity in both the original and validation cohorts. In the study, around 150 TCR beta chains were listed as associated with cytomegalovirus. A later analysis lacked HLA typing for the validation cohort, so it scored co-occurrence in that cohort across all 110 or so repertoires.

Donors formed part of the validation cohort, which comprised fewer than 150 subjects and was distinct from the first cohort of 670 or so subjects. The germline ends are 8 bases apart after V is trimmed by 0 bases and J by 5 bases. The CDR3 goes from the cysteine to the phenylalanine over 13 residues. Solely the CDR3 DNA is kept, with 39 bases framed from the first base. As encoded in the germline V gene, CDR1 is SGDLS while CDR2 is YYNGEE. The library was obtained by the immunoSEQ multiplex PCR assay. The source study handled its data this way. A statistical classification framework was developed to diagnose cytomegalovirus status using the catalog of TCR beta chain sequences. The clones in this table, taken by TCRdb from immuneACCESS, are in-frame only. Not every clone is retained; where verified, under half of the shortfall comes from an unresolved V gene, and the cause of the rest is unknown. The V and J calls and clone size come from that table; D and trimming were worked out from the DNA. The sample table shows more than 300,000 clones, and around 86% are seen once. Roughly 0.8% of the sample rests with the top ten.

The chain is assembled from TRBV9 and TRBJ2-5, and the D gene may be TRBD1, 5 bases matching. This clonotype was obtained from a woman between 18 and 29 years old in good health and CMV-seronegative. The sample comprised PBMCs. The CDR3 amino acid sequence is: CASSVGAGETQYF. Here is the DNA: TGTGCCAGCAGCGTAGGGGCAGGGGAGACCCAGTACTTC.